The 24 T cell receptor beta chains below come from one sample, sequenced in a study of T cells in Graves' hyperthyroidism and ophthalmopathy. RNA transcripts served as the template for amplifying TCR beta CDR3 regions. The HTBI set primed first-round TCR CDR3 RT-PCR. MiXCR, run by TCRdb on the multiplex PCR reads, gives a single entry per CDR3 protein. The sample shows 300,000 to 450,000 distinct CDR3 sequences, roughly 20% of them seen only once. What was sequenced was blood. These receptor sequences come from a woman aged 40 to 50 with Graves' ophthalmopathy.

Only a few counts were recorded for this clonotype. The genes are TRBV18 and TRBJ2-7, with 10 nucleotides matching TRBD2. The J segment lost 10 bases and the V segment lost 3 bases, leaving 9 bases of the junction unmatched. The CDR3 is made up of 14 amino acids. The germline V gene has CDR1 KGHSH and CDR2 LQKENI. The CDR3 DNA sequence: TGTGCCAGCTCACCGATTCTAGCGGGAGTCGACCAGTACTTC. Translation: CASSPILAGVDQYF.

This clonotype was seen repeatedly, ten times or more. This sequence joins TRBV5-1 and TRBJ1-5, with TRBD1 as a possible D gene (5 bases). This CDR3 has 16 amino acids. V lost 0 bases and J lost 4, with 14 bases in between. The germline V gene has CDR1 SGHRS and CDR2 YFSETQ. The CDR3 nucleotides are TGCGCCAGCAGCTTGGGGGAAGGGACGGCAAATCAGCCCCAGCATTTT. Translation gives CASSLGEGTANQPQHF.

This clonotype was detected many times. This chain links TRBV6-5 with TRBJ2-2; no clear D. The CDR3 has 11 amino acids. Per germline, CDR1 MNHEY and CDR2 SVGAGI. V dropped 7 bases and J dropped 4 bases, with 4 bases sitting between them. The CDR3 loop reads CASTRTGELFF. The CDR3 coding sequence is TGTGCCAGCACGCGCACCGGGGAGCTGTTTTTT.

This clonotype appeared many times. The chain employs TRBV7-9 and TRBJ2-7, with 7 nucleotides matching TRBD1. The V segment lost 0 bases and the J segment 5 bases; nucleotides outside the gene matches: 4. The CDR3 is made up of 14 amino acids. Germline values: CDR1 SEHNR, CDR2 FQNEAQ (reference sequence). The chain's CDR3 is CASSLAPTGHEQYF. The CDR3 DNA follows: TGTGCCAGCAGCTTAGCTCCGACAGGGCACGAGCAGTACTTC. The full variable domain, with the rest looked up from reference TRBV7-9 and TRBJ2-7, is DTGVSQNPRHKITKRGQNVTFRCDPISEHNRLYWYRQTLGQGPEFLTYFQNEAQLEKSRLLSDRFSAERPKGSFSTLEIQRTEQGDSAMYLCASSLAPTGHEQYFGPGTRLTVT.

This clonotype was counted ten times or more. The gene calls are TRBV4-1 and TRBJ1-3; a weak D match, TRBD1 (5 bases). V was trimmed by 2 bases and J by 3 bases, leaving 8 bases between them. Per the germline V gene, CDR1 is MGHRA and CDR2 is YSYEKL. This CDR3 has 14 amino acids. CDR3 protein: CASSQPRDGNTIYF. In DNA form, the CDR3 reads TGCGCCAGCAGCCAACCCAGGGATGGAAACACCATATATTTT.

This clonotype was seen ten or more times. The genes are TRBV5-1 and TRBJ1-2; TRBD1 might be the D (5 bases). Trimming left V 6 bases short and J 4 bases short, with 10 bases between. This CDR3 has 12 residues. CDR1 is SGHRS, CDR2 YFSETQ, per germline. For the CDR3, the DNA is TGCGCCAGCAAGACAGACTCCTATGGCTACACCTTC. Protein: CASKTDSYGYTF.

This clonotype came up many times. The CDR3 loop reads CASSFGQGDTGELFF. CDR3 nucleotides: TGTGCCAGCAGCTTCGGGCAGGGGGACACCGGGGAGCTGTTTTTT. The chain employs TRBV11-2 and TRBJ2-2, with 7 bases fitting TRBD1. CDR3 length equals 15 residues. Trimming removed 3 bases from V and 3 bases from J; junction bases left unmatched: 4. The germline V gene has CDR1 SGHAT and CDR2 FQNNGV.

At least ten counts were recorded for this clonotype. V and J are TRBV2 and TRBJ1-2; D unclear. Deletions cut 2 bases from V and 4 bases from J, with 17 bases between. The CDR3 is 16 amino acids. Germline V gene sequence: CDR1 SNHLY, CDR2 FYNNEI. The CDR3 DNA reads TGTGCCAGCAGTGAAATGGGTGGTCAGGTACGCTATGGCTACACCTTC. It encodes CASSEMGGQVRYGYTF.

The chain combines TRBV27 with TRBJ1-3, with unresolved D. From germline, CDR1 is MNHEY and CDR2 SMNVEV (reference sequence). The CDR3 has 16 residues. The V gene lost 7 bases and the J gene lost 0 bases, with 16 bases spanning the gap. The CDR3 sequence is CASTAGGGGSGNTIYF. DNA for the CDR3: TGTGCCAGCACCGCGGGAGGAGGAGGCTCTGGAAACACCATATATTTT.

This clonotype was seen repeatedly, ten times or more. The genes are TRBV30 and TRBJ1-1; 9 bases are a match to TRBD1. V dropped 3 bases and J dropped 6; count of bases not matched to a gene: 5. Germline loops: CDR1 GTSNPN, CDR2 SVGIG (reference sequence). The CDR3 covers 13 residues. CDR3 nucleotide sequence: TGTGCCTGGAGACCGGGACAGGGTGCTGAAGCTTTCTTT. It translates to CAWRPGQGAEAFF.

At least ten counts were recorded for this clonotype. The V gene is TRBV9, the J gene TRBJ2-6; D is undetermined. CDR3 length: 20 amino acids. Trimming removed 0 bases at V and 4 bases at J, with 23 bases between. The germline CDR1 and CDR2 sequences are SGDLS and YYNGEE. CDR3 sequence reads: CASSVEKSGRTDPGANVLTF. CDR3 nucleotide sequence: TGTGCCAGCAGCGTAGAGAAGTCGGGCCGCACGGATCCGGGGGCCAACGTCCTGACTTTC.

The gene calls are TRBV28 and TRBJ1-1; D unresolved. The CDR3 totals 13 residues. V was shortened by 7 bases and J by 10 bases, with 19 bases between the two germline ends. Germline-derived CDR1 and CDR2 are MDHEN and SYDVKM. CDR3: CASTPPGRPGAFF. CDR3 nucleotide sequence: TGTGCCAGCACACCCCCGGGCCGGCCTGGAGCTTTCTTT.

This clonotype came up many times. The chain employs TRBV28 and TRBJ2-7; 7 bases agree with TRBD1. CDR1 MDHEN and CDR2 SYDVKM come from the germline V gene. Trimming took 6 bases from V and 4 from J; bases not matched to a gene: 9. This CDR3 comprises 14 residues. DNA of the CDR3: TGTGCCAGCAGCCCCTGGGACAGACCGTACGAGCAGTACTTC. This gives the protein CASSPWDRPYEQYF.

This clonotype was observed many times. The J gene is TRBJ2-7, the V gene TRBV7-8; 8 bases are a match to TRBD2. This CDR3 spans 15 amino acids. The junction had 9 bases not matched to a gene; V was cut back by 5 bases and J by 3 bases. Germline CDR1 reads SGHVS; CDR2 reads FQNEAQ. The CDR3 loop is CASSHRLREVYEQYF. In DNA form, the CDR3 reads TGTGCCAGCAGCCATAGGTTGCGGGAGGTCTACGAGCAGTACTTC.

Comments on this clonotype: This may stem from a read error, because a much larger clone lies one nucleotide away. The final CDR3 position lacks the conserved phenylalanine or tryptophan, pointing to a likely read error. This chain joins TRBV5-6 and TRBJ2-7, with D perhaps matching TRBD1 (6 bases). Trimming removed 1 base at V and 4 bases at J, with 15 bases between. Per germline, CDR1 SGHDT and CDR2 YYEEEE. This CDR3 contains 15 residues. The CDR3 DNA is TGTGCCAGCAGCTTGATCGACAGGCCAGTTTACGAGCAGTACCTC. Residues: CASSLIDRPVYEQYL.

This clonotype was picked up many times. V gene TRBV7-3 combines with J gene TRBJ2-7, with 10 bases identical to TRBD2. The CDR3 length is 20 residues. Germline trimming cut 1 base from V and 7 bases from J; bases unmatched to any gene: 22. Germline V gene data show CDR1 as SGHTA and CDR2 as FQGTGA. The CDR3 nucleotides read TGTGCCAGCAGCTTAATACCCCATCCGGAGCTCCTAGCGGGAGCGTGTGAGCAGTACTTC. Residues: CASSLIPHPELLAGACEQYF.

This clonotype was counted at least ten times. Compared with germline, one end of the junction differs, possibly owing to a read error. The CDR3 spells CANSEGGGAEAFF. The DNA for the CDR3 is TGTGCCAACAGTGAAGGGGGTGGGGCTGAAGCTTTCTTT. V usage is TRBV25-1 and J usage is TRBJ1-1; maybe TRBD1 (6 bases). Germline assignment: CDR1 MGHDK and CDR2 SYGVNS. CDR3 length: 13 amino acids.

This clonotype was observed many times. V usage is TRBV18 and J usage is TRBJ2-2; D not resolved. The V gene's germline CDR1 is KGHSH and CDR2 LQKENI. The CDR3 has 14 amino acids. V was trimmed by 0 bases and J by 1 base, leaving 3 bases between them. The CDR3 loop is CASSPPQNTGELFF. The CDR3 DNA follows: TGTGCCAGCTCACCACCACAGAACACCGGGGAGCTGTTTTTT. Filled out from reference TRBV18 and TRBJ2-2, the complete variable domain reads NAGVMQNPRHLVRRRGQEARLRCSPMKGHSHVYWYRQLPEEGLKFMVYLQKENIIDESGMPKERFSAEFPKEGPSILRIQQVVRGDSAAYFCASSPPQNTGELFFGEGSRLTVL.

About this clonotype: A read error may be the cause here, since a much bigger clone is one base away. The chain joins TRBV4-3 to TRBJ2-2, with a weak D call TRBD2 (5 bases). The CDR3 consists of 15 residues. Germline V gene sequence: CDR1 LGHNA, CDR2 YSLEER. V was clipped by 4 bases and J by 5 bases, with 14 bases between them. DNA for the CDR3: TGCGCCAGCAGCCCAAGTACAACGGGGACCGGGGAGCTGTTTTTT. Translating it yields CASSPSTTGTGELFF.

The sample holds many counts of this clonotype. V and J are TRBV7-2 and TRBJ2-7; 7 nucleotides line up with TRBD2. CDR1 and CDR2 (germline): SGHTA, FQGNSA. CDR3 size: 15 residues. V was pared by 1 base and J by 6 bases, with 9 bases of the junction left unmatched. DNA for the CDR3: TGTGCCAGCAGCTTAGGTTTGGGGGAGGGCGGCGAGCAGTACTTC. It specifies CASSLGLGEGGEQYF.

This clonotype was counted ten times or more. This chain links TRBV6-5 with TRBJ1-2; 9 bases are shared with TRBD1. V lost 5 bases and J lost 4; bases outside the gene matches: 8. Germline CDR1 and CDR2: MNHEY and SVGAGI. The CDR3 is 15 residues long. The DNA for the CDR3 is TGTGCCAGCAGTACGGGGACAGGGTCAAGCTATGGCTACACCTTC. This codes for CASSTGTGSSYGYTF.

This clonotype was seen ten or more times. The V gene is TRBV12-3 or TRBV12-4, the J gene TRBJ2-5; the match to TRBD2 covers 11 bases. V shed 5 bases and J 4 bases; nucleotides not matched to a gene: 3. CDR3 length: 14 amino acids. CDR3 sequence: CASSAGTSGETQYF. The CDR3 DNA reads as TGTGCCAGCAGTGCCGGGACTAGCGGAGAGACCCAGTACTTC.

The chain carries TRBV11-2 and TRBJ2-4, with 9 bases aligning to TRBD1. This CDR3 contains 15 residues. Germline lookup yields CDR1 SGHAT and CDR2 FQNNGV. The V and J ends lost 5 bases and 10 bases, in that order; junction bases with no gene match: 12. Written as DNA, the CDR3 is TGTGCCAGCAGCCCCAATCCAGGACAGGGGAAGATTCAGTACTTC. Amino acids: CASSPNPGQGKIQYF.

There are many counts of this clonotype. The chain carries TRBV6-2 or TRBV6-3 and TRBJ2-7; 12 bases agree with TRBD2. Germline V lookup: CDR1 MNHEY, CDR2 SVGEGT. This CDR3 comprises 13 residues. V was pared by 9 bases and J by 3 bases, with 3 bases of the junction left unmatched. DNA for the CDR3: TGTGCCAGTACTAGCGGGAGGTTCTACGAGCAGTACTTC. It is translated as CASTSGRFYEQYF.